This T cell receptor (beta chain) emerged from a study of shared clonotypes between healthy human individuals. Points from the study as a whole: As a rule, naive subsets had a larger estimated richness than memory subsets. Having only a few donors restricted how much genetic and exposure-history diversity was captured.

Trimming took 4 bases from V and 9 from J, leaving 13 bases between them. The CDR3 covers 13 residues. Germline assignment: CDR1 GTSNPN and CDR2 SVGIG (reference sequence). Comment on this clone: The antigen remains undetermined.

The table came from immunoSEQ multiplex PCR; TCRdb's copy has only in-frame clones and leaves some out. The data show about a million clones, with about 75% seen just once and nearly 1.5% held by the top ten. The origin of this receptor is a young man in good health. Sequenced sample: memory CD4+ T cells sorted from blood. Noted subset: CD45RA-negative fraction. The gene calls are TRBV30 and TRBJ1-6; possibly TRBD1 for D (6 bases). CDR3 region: CAWTGRGGSPLHF. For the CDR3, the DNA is TGTGCCTGGACCGGCAGGGGAGGTTCACCCCTCCACTTT.